These 15 T cell receptor beta chains were sequenced from one sample in a study of cytomegalovirus exposure and HLA in healthy donors. Profiled with immunoSEQ multiplex PCR; TCRdb holds only in-frame clones, not every one. There are some 140,000 clones in the sample; roughly 86% occur only once, and over 2% lies in the top ten. The sequenced sample consisted of PBMCs. The source is a human donor in good health.

This chain uses TRBV15 with TRBJ2-7; the match to TRBD1 covers 7 bases. This CDR3 is 15 amino acids long. The V gene's germline CDR1 is LNHNV and CDR2 YYDKDF (reference sequence). Trimming cost V 4 bases and J 4 bases; bases outside gene matches: 10. The CDR3 bases are TGTGCCACCAGCACTCCGGGACAGTCAGGTTACGAGCAGTACTTC. It encodes CATSTPGQSGYEQYF.

The rearrangement joins TRBV12-5 to TRBJ1-1; D not resolved. The ends were cut back, 1 base at V and 4 bases at J, with 7 bases in the middle. CDR3 size: 13 residues. Germline V lookup: CDR1 LGHNT, CDR2 FRNRAP. Here the CDR3 DNA reads TGTGCTAGTGGTTTGGAGTACAGCACTGAAGCTTTCTTT. Protein: CASGLEYSTEAFF. The variable domain in full, completed from reference TRBV12-5 and TRBJ1-1, reads DARVTQTPRHKVTEMGQEVTMRCQPILGHNTVFWYRQTMMQGLELLAYFRNRAPLDDSGMPKDRFSAEMPDATLATLKIQPSEPRDSAVYFCASGLEYSTEAFFGQGTRLTVV.

This clone occurred once. V is TRBV11-2 and J is TRBJ2-1; D remains ambiguous. Trimming stripped 5 bases from V and 1 base from J, with 18 bases between. The germline V gene encodes CDR1 SGHAT and CDR2 FQNNGV. The CDR3 runs 17 residues. In DNA, the CDR3 is TGTGCCAGCAGCCCATCGCGGAACATAGTTTCCTACAATGAGCAGTTCTTC. This translates into CASSPSRNIVSYNEQFF.

This rearrangement joins TRBV18 to TRBJ2-7; tentatively, D is TRBD1 (5 bases). CDR3 length equals 14 residues. V was shortened by 6 bases and J by 0 bases, with 12 bases between the two germline ends. CDR1 and CDR2 from the germline V gene are KGHSH and LQKENI. The CDR3, as DNA: TGTGCCAGCTCCCAAGGGGCGCCCTCCTACGAGCAGTACTTC. Translating gives CASSQGAPSYEQYF.

The CDR3: CASSRTSGSYEQYF. In DNA form, the CDR3 reads TGTGCCAGCAGCCGGACTAGCGGCTCCTACGAGCAGTACTTC. The chain combines TRBV7-2 with TRBJ2-7, with 10 positions matching TRBD2. The length of the CDR3 is 14 residues. Unmatched junction bases numbered 1, after V lost 5 bases and J lost 0 bases. CDR1 is SGHTA and CDR2 is FQGNSA in the germline V gene.

The chain joins TRBV11-2 to TRBJ1-6, with TRBD1 as a possible D gene (6 bases). The germline V and J ends were trimmed by 5 bases and 1 base, with 9 bases remaining between them. The CDR3 is 15 residues long. Per germline, CDR1 SGHAT and CDR2 FQNNGV. CDR3 residues: CASSPTGSYNSPLHF. CDR3 bases: TGTGCCAGCAGCCCGACAGGTTCCTATAATTCACCCCTCCACTTT.

This chain connects TRBV28 to TRBJ1-2; 7 nucleotides agree with TRBD1. The trim removed 6 bases at V and 0 bases at J, leaving 10 bases unmatched. This CDR3 has 16 residues. Germline assignment: CDR1 MDHEN and CDR2 SYDVKM. The chain's CDR3 is CASSPWGTAANYGYTF. CDR3 in DNA: TGTGCCAGCAGCCCTTGGGGGACAGCTGCTAACTATGGCTACACCTTC.

V and J are TRBV11-2 and TRBJ1-3; D is undetermined. The CDR3 is 17 residues long. V was trimmed by 1 base and J by 2 bases, leaving 15 bases between them. CDR1 SGHAT and CDR2 FQNNGV come from the germline V gene. The CDR3 loop reads CASSLATGTGPGNTIYF. The CDR3 nucleotides read TGTGCCAGCAGCTTAGCAACGGGAACTGGACCTGGAAACACCATATATTTT.

This rearrangement joins TRBV7-6 to TRBJ2-1; 11 bases are a match to TRBD2. This CDR3 has 15 residues. V dropped 4 bases and J dropped 4; count of bases not matched to a gene: 3. CDR1 and CDR2 (germline): SGHVS, FNYEAQ. Here the CDR3 DNA reads TGTGCCAGCAGCTCCGGGACTAGCGGTTACAATGAGCAGTTCTTC. Translation: CASSSGTSGYNEQFF.

The chain has TRBV6-5 and TRBJ2-7; 10 bases line up with TRBD1. The CDR3 extends over 15 amino acids. Looked up from germline, CDR1 is MNHEY and CDR2 is SVGAGI. V lost 6 bases, J lost 3 bases, and 8 bases stayed unmatched. CDR3 DNA sequence: TGTGCCAGCAGAGGACAGGGGGGTCGGCACTACGAGCAGTACTTC. The encoded protein is CASRGQGGRHYEQYF.

V and J are TRBV27 and TRBJ1-4; D unclear. This CDR3 is 12 amino acids long. V was trimmed by 4 bases and J by 5 bases, leaving 5 bases between them. Germline-derived CDR1 and CDR2 are MNHEY and SMNVEV (reference sequence). For the CDR3, the DNA is TGTGCCAGCAGTTCCGTAAATGAAAAACTGTTTTTT. It is translated as CASSSVNEKLFF.

The J gene is TRBJ1-1, the V gene TRBV4-1, with 9 bases identical to TRBD1. J gave up 5 bases and V 2 bases, and 12 bases lay outside the gene matches. Germline values: CDR1 MGHRA, CDR2 YSYEKL. This CDR3 is built from 17 residues. In DNA, the CDR3 is TGCGCCAGCAGCCAATACGGACAGGGGAGCGTTTGGACTGAAGCTTTCTTT. Amino acid sequence: CASSQYGQGSVWTEAFF.

The chain couples TRBV27 to TRBJ2-7; TRBD2 might be the D (6 bases). Germline V gives CDR1 MNHEY, CDR2 SMNVEV (reference sequence). CDR3 length: 15 amino acids. V gave up 6 bases and J gave up 2 bases, with 17 bases separating them. DNA for the CDR3: TGTGCCAGCAGGGGGCAAGATGTAGCGGCCTACGAGCAGTACTTC. This encodes CASRGQDVAAYEQYF.

In its sample, this clone was seen a few times. V and J are TRBV29-1 and TRBJ1-4, with D uncertain. V shed 4 bases and J shed 7 bases, with 7 bases lying between them. The CDR3 is 11 amino acids. Per germline, CDR1 SQVTM and CDR2 ANQGSEA. The CDR3 loop reads CSVVFFEKLFF. The CDR3 bases are TGCAGCGTTGTGTTCTTTGAAAAACTGTTTTTT.

This chain uses TRBV19 with TRBJ2-3; the D gene is possibly TRBD2 (7 bases). V gave up 10 bases and J gave up 4 bases, with 18 bases separating them. In germline, CDR1 is LNHDA, CDR2 SQIVND (reference sequence). This CDR3 is built from 14 residues. CDR3 nucleotide sequence: TGTGCCACGGCGATGGCGGGGGCGTCAGATACGCAGTATTTT. It yields the protein CATAMAGASDTQYF.